This T cell receptor (beta chain) stems from a study of blood T cell repertoires in COVID-19. Overall study context: T cells, B-cell-depleted T cells, or PBMCs provided the cDNA or gDNA that served as material.

Authors' analysis steps: Reference gene primer amplification yielded estimated nucleated cell counts. TCRdb's copy holds only in-frame clones and misses some; the assay was immunoSEQ multiplex PCR. The V and J calls and the clone size are those of that table, but D and trimming were determined from the DNA. The sample lists about 360,000 clones; more than 75% were seen once. V lost 3 bases to trimming and J lost 11 bases, with 17 bases between them. In germline, CDR1 is SGDLS, CDR2 YYNGEE. This CDR3 is built from 13 residues. The chain employs TRBV9 and TRBJ1-1; D perhaps matches TRBD1 (6 bases). The sequencing input was peripheral blood. The TCR comes from a human donor in a cohort sampled during active COVID-19. This chain's CDR3 is CASSANMGGRAFF. The CDR3 region has the DNA TGTGCCAGCAGCGCCAATATGGGGGGGCGTGCTTTCTTT.